What follows is one TCR beta chain and its context. Its cognate antigen has yet to be identified. No base quality information exists; no much larger clone differs at one position. The library was built by means of the immunoSEQ multiplex PCR assay. This immuneACCESS table, as held by TCRdb, lists in-frame sequences with V and J called but not all clones. Of the missing ones, under half trace to an unresolved V gene in checked studies; the others have no known cause. Within this sample are over 12,000 clones, with about 88% of them counted one time only. The ten largest make up around 1.5% of the sample. Per the germline V gene (reference sequence), LNHDA is the CDR1 and SQIVND is the CDR2. The junction carries 9 bases between V and J, which are trimmed by 4 bases and 3 bases respectively. The CDR3 runs 13 amino acids, cysteine and phenylalanine included. Only CDR3 DNA remains: 39 bases, in frame from the first base.

All of the donors in the study were healthy humans. The source of the sample is a study of T cell repertoires and Cas9 in healthy adults (dated by TCRdb to the late 2010s). Study-wide context: SpCas9-reactive T cells were characterized for multi-effector potency, cytotoxicity and lineage determination within the CD4 and CD8 compartments. The study looked at preexisting T cell immunity to the Streptococcus pyogenes Cas9 nuclease (SpCas9), which is used in CRISPR gene editing.

Overall study outcomes, separate from this receptor: In vitro, SpCas9-reactive regulatory T cells were reported to reduce the proliferation and function of SpCas9-reactive effector T cells.

This chain joins TRBV19 to TRBJ1-1; the D gene is unclear. This sequence was found in a human donor in good health. The sequenced material came from Tregs (CD4+, CD25+, CD127-, CD137-, CD154-) from PBMCs; culture status not recorded. The sequenced DNA: TGTGCCAGTAGTACCCAGGTAGACACTGAAGCTTTCTTT. Its coded protein is CASSTQVDTEAFF.